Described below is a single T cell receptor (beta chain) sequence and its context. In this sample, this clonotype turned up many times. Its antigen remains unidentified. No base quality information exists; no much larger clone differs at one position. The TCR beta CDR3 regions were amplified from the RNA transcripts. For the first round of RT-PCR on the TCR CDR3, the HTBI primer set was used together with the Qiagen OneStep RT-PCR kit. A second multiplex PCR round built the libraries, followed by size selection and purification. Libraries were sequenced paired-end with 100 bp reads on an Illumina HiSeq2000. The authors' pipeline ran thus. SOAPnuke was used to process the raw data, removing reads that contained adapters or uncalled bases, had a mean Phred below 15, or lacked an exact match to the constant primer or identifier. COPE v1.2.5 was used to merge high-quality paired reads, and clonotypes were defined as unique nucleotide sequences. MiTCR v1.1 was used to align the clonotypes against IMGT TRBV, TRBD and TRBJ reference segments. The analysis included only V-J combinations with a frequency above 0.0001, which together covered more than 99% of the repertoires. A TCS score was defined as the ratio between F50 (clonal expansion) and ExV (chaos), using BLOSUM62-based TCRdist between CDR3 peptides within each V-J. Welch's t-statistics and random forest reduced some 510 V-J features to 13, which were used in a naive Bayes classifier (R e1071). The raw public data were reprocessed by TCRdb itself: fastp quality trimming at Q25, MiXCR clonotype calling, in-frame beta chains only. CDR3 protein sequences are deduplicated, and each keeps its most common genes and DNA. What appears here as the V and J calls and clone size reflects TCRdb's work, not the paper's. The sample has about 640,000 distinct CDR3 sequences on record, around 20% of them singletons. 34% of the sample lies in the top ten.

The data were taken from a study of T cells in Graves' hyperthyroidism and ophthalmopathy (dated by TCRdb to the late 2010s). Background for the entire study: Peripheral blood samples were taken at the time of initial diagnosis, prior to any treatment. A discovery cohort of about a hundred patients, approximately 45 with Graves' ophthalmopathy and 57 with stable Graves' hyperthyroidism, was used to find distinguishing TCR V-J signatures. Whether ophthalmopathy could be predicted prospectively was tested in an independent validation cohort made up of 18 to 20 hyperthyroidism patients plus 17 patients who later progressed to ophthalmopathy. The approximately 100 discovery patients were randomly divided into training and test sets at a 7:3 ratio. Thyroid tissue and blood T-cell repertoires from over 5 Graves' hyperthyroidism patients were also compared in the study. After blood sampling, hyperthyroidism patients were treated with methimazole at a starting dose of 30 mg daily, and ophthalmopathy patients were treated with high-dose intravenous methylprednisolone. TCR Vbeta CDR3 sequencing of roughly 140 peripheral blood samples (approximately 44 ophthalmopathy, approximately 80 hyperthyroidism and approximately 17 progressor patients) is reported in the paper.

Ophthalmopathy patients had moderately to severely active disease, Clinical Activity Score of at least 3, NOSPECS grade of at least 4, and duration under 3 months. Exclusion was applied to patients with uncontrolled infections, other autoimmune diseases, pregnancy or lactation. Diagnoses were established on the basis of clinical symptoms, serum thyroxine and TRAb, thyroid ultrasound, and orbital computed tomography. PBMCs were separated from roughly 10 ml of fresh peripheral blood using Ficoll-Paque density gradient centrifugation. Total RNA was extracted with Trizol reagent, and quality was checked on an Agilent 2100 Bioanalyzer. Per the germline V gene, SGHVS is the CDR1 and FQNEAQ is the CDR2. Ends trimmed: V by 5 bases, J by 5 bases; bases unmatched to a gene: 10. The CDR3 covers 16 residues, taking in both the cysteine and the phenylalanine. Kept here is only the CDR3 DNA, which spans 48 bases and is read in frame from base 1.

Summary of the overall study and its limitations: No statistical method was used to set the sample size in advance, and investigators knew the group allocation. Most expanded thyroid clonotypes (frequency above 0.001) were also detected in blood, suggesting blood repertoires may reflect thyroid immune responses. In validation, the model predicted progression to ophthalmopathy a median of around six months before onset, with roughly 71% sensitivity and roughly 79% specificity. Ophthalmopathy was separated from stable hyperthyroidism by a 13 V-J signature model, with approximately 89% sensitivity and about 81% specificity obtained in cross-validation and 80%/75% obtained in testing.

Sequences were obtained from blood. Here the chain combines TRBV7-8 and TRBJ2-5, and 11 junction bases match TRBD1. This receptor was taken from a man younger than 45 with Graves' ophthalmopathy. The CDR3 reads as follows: CASSARDRGLSETQYF. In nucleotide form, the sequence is TGTGCCAGCAGCGCTAGGGACAGGGGGTTATCGGAGACCCAGTACTTC.